This TCR beta chain originates from a study of cytomegalovirus exposure and HLA in healthy donors. Study at large: Early released data had 80 million or so unique TCRs, all coming from HLA-typed donors. Study-wide findings and caveats: In an earlier analysis, in 540 or so donors, most V segments appeared productive either ~90% or ~30% of the time. There were several of the most significant clusters that appeared linked to common viral pathogens in a later analysis. TCR beta V- and J-gene trimming, according to a later analysis, was linked to a missense DCLRE1C variant.

The PCR employed 60 Vbeta primers together with 13 Jbeta primers. Generated by immunoSEQ multiplex PCR, the TCRdb table keeps only in-frame clones and is missing some. The repertoire holds 95,000 to 120,000 clones, with under 90% as singletons. This clone occurred once. Its target is unknown. This clonotype originated in a woman aged 18-30 years in good health and CMV-seronegative. Material for sequencing was PBMCs.

CDR3 nucleotide sequence: TGTGCCAGTAGCTCACACACCGGGATCCAAGAGACCCAGTACTTC. It is translated as CASSSHTGIQETQYF. This chain links TRBV19 with TRBJ2-5; tentatively, D is TRBD2 (5 bases). The V gene's germline CDR1 is LNHDA and CDR2 SQIVND (reference sequence). CDR3 length: 15 amino acids. V lost 6 bases and J 1 base, leaving 15 bases between the germline ends.